Following are 9 T cell receptor beta chains from one sample sequenced in a study of blood T cell repertoires in COVID-19 (dated by TCRdb to 2020 to 2021). Library method: the immunoSEQ multiplex PCR assay. TCRdb limited this immuneACCESS table to in-frame rearrangements with V and J called. A share of clones is missing; checked studies link under half to unresolved V genes, and the rest is unexplained. The sample table contains approximately 200,000 clones; only one count was recorded for about 80% of them. Together, the top ten hold roughly 1.3% of the sample. Sequenced sample: PBMCs or T cells enriched from blood (not recorded which). These receptors were obtained from a woman aged 40-49 years with acute COVID-19.

J is TRBJ2-5 and V is TRBV27, with TRBD1 identical over 8 bases. Germline CDR1 reads MNHEY; CDR2 reads SMNVEV (reference sequence). The CDR3 runs 14 residues. V lost 4 bases, J lost 5 bases, and 6 bases stayed unmatched. CDR3 nucleotides: TGTGCCAGCAGTTGGCGGACAGGGTTGGAGACCCAGTACTTC. It is translated as CASSWRTGLETQYF.

The chain carries TRBV28 and TRBJ2-7, with 9 bases fitting TRBD2. The J segment lost 3 bases and the V segment lost 5 bases, leaving 5 bases of the junction unmatched. CDR3 length equals 14 residues. Germline V CDR1 and CDR2: MDHEN, SYDVKM. DNA for the CDR3: TGTGCCAGCAGTCGCAGACTAGCGGACTACGAGCAGTACTTC. Encoded protein: CASSRRLADYEQYF.

The CDR3 sequence is CASSESAGNYGYTF. DNA of the CDR3: TGCGCCAGCAGTGAATCGGCAGGGAACTATGGCTACACCTTC. The chain has TRBV10-2 and TRBJ1-2; TRBD1 might be the D (5 bases). Germline assignment: CDR1 WSHSY and CDR2 SAAADI. V was shortened by 3 bases and J by 2 bases, with 10 bases between the two germline ends. The CDR3 is 14 residues long.

CDR3 region: CASSMTSGGTDTQYF. The CDR3 DNA reads as TGTGCCAGTAGTATGACTAGCGGTGGGACAGATACGCAGTATTTT. This chain connects TRBV19 to TRBJ2-3; 9 nucleotides match TRBD2. Germline-derived CDR1 and CDR2 are LNHDA and SQIVND (reference sequence). V dropped 3 bases and J dropped 3; count of bases not matched to a gene: 4. The CDR3 has 15 residues.

The chain is built from TRBV5-4 and TRBJ2-3, with D perhaps matching TRBD2 (6 bases). The germline CDR1 and CDR2 sequences are SGHNT and YYREEE (reference sequence). Trimming took off 0 bases at V and 2 bases at J, with 7 bases between the two ends. The CDR3 runs to 14 residues. The CDR3 reads CASSLAGDTDTQYF. The CDR3 DNA sequence: TGTGCCAGCAGCTTGGCGGGGGACACAGATACGCAGTATTTT.

The gene calls are TRBV5-1 and TRBJ2-7; D gene uncertain. The germline CDR1 and CDR2 sequences are SGHRS and YFSETQ. The CDR3 has 13 residues. Trimming stripped 1 base from V and 4 bases from J, with 9 bases between. The CDR3 region is CASSLNGLYEQYF. The DNA of the CDR3 is TGCGCCAGCAGCTTGAATGGGCTTTACGAGCAGTACTTC. Full variable domain (rest looked up from reference TRBV5-1 and TRBJ2-7): KAGVTQTPRYLIKTRGQQVTLSCSPISGHRSVSWYQQTPGQGLQFLFEYFSETQRNKGNFPGRFSGRQFSNSRSEMNVSTLELGDSALYLCASSLNGLYEQYFGPGTRLTVT.

The chain is built from TRBV19 and TRBJ2-1; 10 bases align to TRBD2. V was pared by 6 bases and J by 5 bases, with 7 bases of the junction left unmatched. Germline V gene lookup returns CDR1 LNHDA and CDR2 SQIVND (reference sequence). The CDR3 runs to 15 residues. As DNA, the CDR3 is TGTGCCAGTAGCAAAGGACTAGCGGCCAACAATGAGCAGTTCTTC. As protein: CASSKGLAANNEQFF.

V gene TRBV7-2 combines with J gene TRBJ2-5; TRBD2 matches at 15 bases. Trimming took 6 bases from V and 4 from J; bases not matched to a gene: 9. CDR1 is SGHTA and CDR2 is FQGNSA in the germline V gene. The CDR3 covers 17 residues. CDR3 sequence: CASRFPGLAGGRETQYF. For the CDR3, the DNA is TGTGCCAGCAGATTCCCGGGACTAGCGGGAGGCCGAGAGACCCAGTACTTC.

The rearrangement uses TRBV5-4 and TRBJ2-5, with 8 bases lining up with TRBD2. Germline V lookup: CDR1 SGHNT, CDR2 YYREEE (reference sequence). Trimming removed 0 bases from V and 9 bases from J; junction bases left unmatched: 13. The CDR3 covers 16 residues. The CDR3 loop is CASSLGASGPEGPQYF. The DNA of the CDR3 is TGTGCCAGCAGCTTGGGGGCTAGCGGGCCAGAAGGGCCCCAGTACTTC. Combining the CDR3 with reference TRBV5-4 and TRBJ2-5 gives the whole variable domain ETGVTQSPTHLIKTRGQQVTLRCSSQSGHNTVSWYQQALGQGPQFIFQYYREEENGRGNFPPRFSGLQFPNYSSELNVNALELDDSALYLCASSLGASGPEGPQYFGPGTRLLVL.